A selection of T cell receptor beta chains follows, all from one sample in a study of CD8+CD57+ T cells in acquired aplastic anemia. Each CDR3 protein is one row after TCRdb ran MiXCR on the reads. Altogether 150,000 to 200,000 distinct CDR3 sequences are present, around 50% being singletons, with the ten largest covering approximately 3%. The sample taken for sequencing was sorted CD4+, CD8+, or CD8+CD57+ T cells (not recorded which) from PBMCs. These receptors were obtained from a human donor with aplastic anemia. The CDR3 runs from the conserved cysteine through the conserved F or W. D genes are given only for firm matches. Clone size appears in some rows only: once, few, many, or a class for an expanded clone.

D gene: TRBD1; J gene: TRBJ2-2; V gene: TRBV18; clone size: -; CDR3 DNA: TGCCTGGGACAGTCGAACACCGGGGAGCTGTTTTTT; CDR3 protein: CLGQSNTGELFF
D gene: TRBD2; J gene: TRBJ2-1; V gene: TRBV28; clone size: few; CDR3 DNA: TGTGCCAGCAGTTTGGATATACTAGCGGGAGACTTCTACAATGAGCAGTTCTTC; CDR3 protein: CASSLDILAGDFYNEQFF
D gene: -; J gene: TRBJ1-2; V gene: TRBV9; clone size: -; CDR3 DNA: TGTGCCAGCAGCGGAGGGAGGGAGGACTATGGCTACACCTTC; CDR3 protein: CASSGGREDYGYTF
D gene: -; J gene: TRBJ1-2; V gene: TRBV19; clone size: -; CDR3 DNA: TGTGCCAGTAACCTCCGTTCTATGTATGGCTACACCTTC; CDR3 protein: CASNLRSMYGYTF
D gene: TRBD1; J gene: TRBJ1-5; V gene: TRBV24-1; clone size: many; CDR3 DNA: TGTGCCACCAGTCAGGGACAGCATCAGCCCCAGCATTTT; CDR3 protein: CATSQGQHQPQHF
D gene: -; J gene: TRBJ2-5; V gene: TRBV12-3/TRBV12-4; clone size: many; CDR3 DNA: TGTGCCAGCAGTTTGGGTGCCGAGACCCAGTACTTC; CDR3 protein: CASSLGAETQYF
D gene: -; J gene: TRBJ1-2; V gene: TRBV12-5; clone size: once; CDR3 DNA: TGTGCTAGTGGCGCCGGGACCCTTGGAGGCTACACCTTC; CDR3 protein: CASGAGTLGGYTF
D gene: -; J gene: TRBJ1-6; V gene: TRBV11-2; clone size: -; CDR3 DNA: TGTGCCAGCAGCCCTGGAGCAGGGAGCTCCTATAATTCACCCCTCCACTTT; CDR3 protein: CASSPGAGSSYNSPLHF
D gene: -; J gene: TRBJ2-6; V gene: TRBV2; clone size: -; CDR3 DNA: TGTGCCAGCAGTGAAGGGAAAGGGGCCAACGTCCTGACTTTC; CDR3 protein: CASSEGKGANVLTF
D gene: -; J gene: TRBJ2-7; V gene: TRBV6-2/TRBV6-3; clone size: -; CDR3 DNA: TGTGCCAGCAGCGAGTCCGCTGGGAGCTCCTACGAGCAGTACTTC; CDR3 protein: CASSESAGSSYEQYF
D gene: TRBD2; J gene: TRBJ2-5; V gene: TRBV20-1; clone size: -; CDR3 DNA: TGCAGTGCTACCGGACTAGCGGGGGTTCAAGAGACCCAGTACTTC; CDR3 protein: CSATGLAGVQETQYF
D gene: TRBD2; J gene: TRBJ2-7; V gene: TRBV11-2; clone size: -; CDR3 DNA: TGTGCCAGCAGCTTAGTAGCCGGCGGGGGGCGGGTTTACGAGCAGTACTTC; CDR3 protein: CASSLVAGGGRVYEQYF
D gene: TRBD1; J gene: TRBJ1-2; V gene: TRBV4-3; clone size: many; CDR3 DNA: TGCGCCAGCAGCCAAGCCGGGACAGGGTTGTCCAACTATGGCTACACCTTC; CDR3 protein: CASSQAGTGLSNYGYTF
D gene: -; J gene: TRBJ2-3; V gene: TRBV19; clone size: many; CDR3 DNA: TGTGCCAGCCGGACCGCTGGCGTGGATACGCAGTATTTT; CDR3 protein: CASRTAGVDTQYF
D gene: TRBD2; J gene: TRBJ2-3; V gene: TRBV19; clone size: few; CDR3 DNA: TGTGCCAGTAGTGGACTAGCGGGAGGGACAGATACGCAGTATTTT; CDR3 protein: CASSGLAGGTDTQYF
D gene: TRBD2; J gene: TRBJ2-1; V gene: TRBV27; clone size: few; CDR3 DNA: TGTGCCAGCAGTACATCGCCCCTAGCGGGAGGCTTCAGCTCCTACAATGAGCAGTTCTTC; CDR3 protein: CASSTSPLAGGFSSYNEQFF
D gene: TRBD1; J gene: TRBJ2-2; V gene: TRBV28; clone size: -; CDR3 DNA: TGTGCCAGCAGCCGGGGGACAGGTTGGACCGGGGAGCTGTTTTTT; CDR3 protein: CASSRGTGWTGELFF
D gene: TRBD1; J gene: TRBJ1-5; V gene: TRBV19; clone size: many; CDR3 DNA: TGTGCCAGTAGTCTCGACAGGGGACTGAGCAATCAGCCCCAGCATTTT; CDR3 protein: CASSLDRGLSNQPQHF